A single sample is the source of the 31 T cell receptor beta chains below, sequenced in a study of blood T cell repertoires in COVID-19. Sequencing was performed with immunoSEQ multiplex PCR; in TCRdb, only in-frame clones are kept and a portion is missing. This sample has 100,000 to 150,000 clones, with approximately 90% found just once. Sequenced: peripheral blood. These receptor sequences come from a woman over 75 with acute or convalescent COVID-19.

The chain has TRBV7-9 and TRBJ2-1, with TRBD1 matching 9 bases. Germline CDR1 reads SEHNR; CDR2 reads FQNEAQ (reference sequence). The CDR3 is 15 residues long. V trimming: 4 bases; J trimming: 9 bases; junction bases outside the gene matches: 10. The CDR3 DNA reads as TGTGCCAGCAGCTCGGCGCCTACAGGGGGCAGTGAGCAGTTCTTC. This translates into CASSSAPTGGSEQFF.

CDR3 sequence: CASSSGQGFYGYTF. As DNA, the CDR3 is TGTGCCAGCAGCTCCGGACAGGGCTTTTATGGCTACACCTTC. The rearrangement links TRBV5-5 to TRBJ1-2, with TRBD1 matching over 8 bases. V dropped 3 bases and J dropped 5; count of bases not matched to a gene: 6. CDR3 length equals 14 residues. CDR1 SGHKS and CDR2 YYEKEE come from the germline V gene (reference sequence).

The chain joins TRBV7-9 to TRBJ1-2; 7 positions agree with TRBD1. The length of the CDR3 is 13 residues. The germline gives CDR1 SEHNR, CDR2 FQNEAQ (reference sequence). Trimming took 2 bases from V and 8 from J; bases not matched to a gene: 5. The CDR3 DNA reads TGTGCCAGCAGCTTAAGCGACAGGGACGGCTACACCTTC. It specifies CASSLSDRDGYTF.

This clone came up once. The rearrangement uses TRBV6-5 and TRBJ2-7; 9 bases align to TRBD2. The ends lost 8 bases at V and 3 bases at J; junction bases unmatched: 5. The CDR3 is 13 amino acids. Germline V gene lookup returns CDR1 MNHEY and CDR2 SVGAGI. The CDR3 here is CASDLTSGYEQYF. The CDR3 nucleotides read TGTGCCAGCGATCTGACTAGCGGCTACGAGCAGTACTTC.

As concerns this clone: At one boundary the junction diverges from the germline segment, which might be a read error. CDR3 residues: CASSPRQGELFF. The CDR3 coding sequence is TGTGCTAGCAGCCCCCGACAGGGGGAGCTGTTTTTT. V gene TRBV7-7 combines with J gene TRBJ2-2; D possibly corresponds to TRBD1 (5 bases). The CDR3 totals 12 residues. CDR1 SSHAT and CDR2 FNYEAQ come from the germline V gene (reference sequence).

This clone was recorded a few times. This chain joins TRBV19 and TRBJ2-7; possible D gene TRBD1, 6 bases. The CDR3 totals 15 residues. Looked up from germline, CDR1 is LNHDA and CDR2 is SQIVND (reference sequence). The V end lost 5 bases, the J end lost 4 bases, and 18 bases lay between the germline ends. The CDR3 reads CASSAHRDGKYEQYF. The CDR3 DNA is TGTGCCAGTAGTGCCCACAGGGACGGAAAGTACGAGCAGTACTTC.

The gene calls are TRBV29-1 and TRBJ1-4; D is unresolved. Germline V gene sequence: CDR1 SQVTM, CDR2 ANQGSEA. V dropped 4 bases and J dropped 7 bases, with 7 bases sitting between them. The CDR3 runs to 11 residues. The CDR3: CSVGEREKLFF. CDR3 bases: TGCAGCGTTGGTGAGCGTGAAAAACTGTTTTTT.

The rearrangement uses TRBV3-1 (or the pseudogene TRBV3-2) and TRBJ2-7; D is ambiguous. The V and J ends lost 4 bases and 3 bases respectively, with 16 bases between them. Germline assignment: CDR1 LGHDT and CDR2 YNNKEL (reference sequence). The length of the CDR3 is 15 residues. This chain's CDR3 is CASSRLSMPNYEQYF. CDR3 DNA: TGTGCCAGCAGCCGGTTGAGTATGCCGAACTACGAGCAGTACTTC.

The chain uses TRBV6-5 and TRBJ1-2; 11 bases fit TRBD1. Losses at the gene ends were 3 bases for V and 7 bases for J; bases not matched to a gene: 4. Germline lookup yields CDR1 MNHEY and CDR2 SVGAGI. CDR3 length: 14 residues. In DNA form, the CDR3 reads TGTGCCAGCAGTTATCGGACAGGGGGCTTTGGCTACACCTTC. Protein sequence: CASSYRTGGFGYTF.

V is TRBV15 and J is TRBJ2-4; D possibly corresponds to TRBD2 (6 bases). Germline CDR1 reads LNHNV; CDR2 reads YYDKDF (reference sequence). The CDR3 is made up of 12 amino acids. V was clipped by 5 bases and J by 9 bases, with 11 bases between them. The CDR3, as DNA: TGTGCCACCAGCCCCGGGGAGGTCATTCAGTACTTC. Translation gives CATSPGEVIQYF.

The chain uses TRBV9 and TRBJ1-2, with 8 bases lining up with TRBD1. The germline V gene has CDR1 SGDLS and CDR2 YYNGEE. Trimming at V came to 4 bases and at J to 4 bases, leaving 9 bases not matched to a gene. CDR3 length equals 15 residues. The CDR3 loop reads CASSPTPGGVYGYTF. The CDR3 bases are TGTGCCAGCAGCCCTACACCAGGGGGCGTCTATGGCTACACCTTC.

The J gene is TRBJ1-3, the V gene TRBV4-3; 7 positions match TRBD1. CDR1 is LGHNA and CDR2 is YSLEER in the germline V gene. This CDR3 is 16 amino acids long. The V segment lost 3 bases and the J segment 0 bases; nucleotides outside the gene matches: 5. CDR3 sequence reads: CASSQGGQSSGNTIYF. The CDR3 coding sequence is TGCGCCAGCAGCCAGGGGGGACAGTCCTCTGGAAACACCATATATTTT.

This clone was recorded once. J is TRBJ2-3 and V is TRBV7-2; perhaps TRBD2 as D (6 bases). Per germline, CDR1 SGHTA and CDR2 FQGNSA. This CDR3 region has 16 residues. Trimming pared 3 bases from V and 0 bases from J, leaving 13 bases between. The CDR3: CASSFGGKFSTDTQYF. The CDR3 DNA reads as TGTGCCAGCAGCTTCGGGGGTAAATTTAGCACAGATACGCAGTATTTT. Full variable domain (outside the CDR3, taken from reference TRBV7-2 and TRBJ2-3): GAGVSQSPSNKVTEKGKDVELRCDPISGHTALYWYRQSLGQGLEFLIYFQGNSAPDKSGLPSDRFSAERTGGSVSTLTIQRTQQEDSAVYLCASSFGGKFSTDTQYFGPGTRLTVL.

The chain is built from TRBV9 and TRBJ2-3; D remains ambiguous. This CDR3 has 15 residues. The V end was cut by 3 bases, the J end by 4 bases, with 15 bases between. Germline values: CDR1 SGDLS, CDR2 YYNGEE. CDR3 in DNA: TGTGCCAGCAGCGGCCTTCTCGCGGCACCAGATACGCAGTATTTT. Translation: CASSGLLAAPDTQYF.

The rearrangement links TRBV3-1 (or the pseudogene TRBV3-2) to TRBJ2-5, with 12 bases aligning to TRBD2. The CDR3 consists of 18 residues. Trimming removed 4 bases from V and 3 bases from J; junction bases left unmatched: 12. Germline CDR1 reads LGHDT; CDR2 reads YNNKEL (reference sequence). DNA of the CDR3: TGTGCCAGCAGCCTTTGGACTAGCGGGGTTATCCAAAAAGAGACCCAGTACTTC. Its protein is CASSLWTSGVIQKETQYF.

The CDR3 loop is CASSYGGLGHETQYF. The CDR3 nucleotides read TGTGCCAGCAGCTACGGCGGACTAGGGCATGAGACCCAGTACTTC. The chain employs TRBV11-2 and TRBJ2-5; 7 bases match TRBD2. V trimming: 4 bases; J trimming: 5 bases; junction bases outside the gene matches: 10. The CDR3 runs to 15 residues. Germline values: CDR1 SGHAT, CDR2 FQNNGV.

The chain combines TRBV7-2 with TRBJ2-2, with 13 nucleotides matching TRBD2. V lost 2 bases, J lost 4 bases, and 4 bases stayed unmatched. Germline lookup yields CDR1 SGHTA and CDR2 FQGNSA. There are 17 residues in the CDR3. The DNA for the CDR3 is TGTGCCAGCAGCTTAACTAGCGGGGGGGCTAGCACCGGGGAGCTGTTTTTT. This codes for CASSLTSGGASTGELFF.

This sequence joins TRBV4-1 and TRBJ1-3, with no clear D. Germline V gene data show CDR1 as MGHRA and CDR2 as YSYEKL. The CDR3 is 16 residues long. Trimming stripped 0 bases from V and 0 bases from J, with 9 bases between. The CDR3 loop is CASSQDPEFSGNTIYF. Written as DNA, the CDR3 is TGCGCCAGCAGCCAAGATCCAGAATTCTCTGGAAACACCATATATTTT.

This sequence joins TRBV3-1 (or the pseudogene TRBV3-2) and TRBJ2-1; TRBD2 matches 11 bases. This CDR3 has 15 amino acids. Trimming took 2 bases from V and 10 from J; bases not matched to a gene: 7. The germline CDR1 and CDR2 sequences are LGHDT and YNNKEL (reference sequence). The CDR3 coding sequence is TGTGCCAGCAGCCAAAACCTAGCGGGAGGACACGAGCAGTTCTTC. Its protein product is CASSQNLAGGHEQFF.

The chain joins TRBV14 to TRBJ2-3; D gene unclear. The CDR3 is 14 amino acids. CDR1 and CDR2 from the germline V gene are SGHDN and FVKESK. V was clipped by 1 base and J by 4 bases, with 9 bases between them. The CDR3: CASSQVVSSDTQYF. DNA for the CDR3: TGTGCCAGCAGCCAAGTTGTCTCTTCAGATACGCAGTATTTT.

V usage is TRBV12-3 or TRBV12-4 and J usage is TRBJ1-1; D is unclear. V lost 2 bases and J 4 bases, leaving 8 bases between the germline ends. The CDR3 is 13 residues long. The CDR3 reads CASSLTVGTEAFF. Here the CDR3 DNA reads TGTGCCAGCAGTTTAACAGTAGGCACTGAAGCTTTCTTT.

This rearrangement joins TRBV6-5 to TRBJ1-4; D is perhaps TRBD1 (5 bases). CDR3 length: 13 residues. Germline V gene sequence: CDR1 MNHEY, CDR2 SVGAGI. Trimming removed 9 bases from V and 10 bases from J, with 18 bases in between. The CDR3 sequence is CASRRDGLPKLFF. CDR3 bases: TGTGCCAGTCGGCGGGACGGCCTCCCAAAACTGTTTTTT.

This clone was recorded only once. The chain links TRBV27 to TRBJ1-1; D not certain. CDR3 length: 15 amino acids. The germline CDR1 and CDR2 sequences are MNHEY and SMNVEV (reference sequence). Trimming cost V 2 bases and J 5 bases, with 15 bases left between them. The CDR3 protein is CASSLMEGVRTEAFF. CDR3 sequence (DNA): TGTGCCAGCAGTTTAATGGAGGGAGTTCGTACTGAAGCTTTCTTT.

V gene TRBV5-1 combines with J gene TRBJ2-5, with TRBD1 as a possible D gene (5 bases). The CDR3 extends over 17 amino acids. CDR1 and CDR2 (germline): SGHRS, YFSETQ. Trimming took off 1 base at V and 5 bases at J, with 21 bases between the two ends. The DNA for the CDR3 is TGCGCCAGCAGCTTGTCCGGGCCCCAGGGTCTGGGGGAGACCCAGTACTTC. Its protein is CASSLSGPQGLGETQYF. The full variable domain, rest sourced from reference TRBV5-1 and TRBJ2-5, is KAGVTQTPRYLIKTRGQQVTLSCSPISGHRSVSWYQQTPGQGLQFLFEYFSETQRNKGNFPGRFSGRQFSNSRSEMNVSTLELGDSALYLCASSLSGPQGLGETQYFGPGTRLLVL.

The rearrangement links TRBV3-1 (or the pseudogene TRBV3-2) to TRBJ1-2; possible D gene TRBD1, 5 bases. Trimming cost V 5 bases and J 8 bases, with 18 bases left between them. The CDR3 is 14 residues long. Germline CDR1 LGHDT, CDR2 YNNKEL (reference sequence). The CDR3 sequence is CASSVLSGEGGYTF. The CDR3 nucleotides are TGTGCCAGCAGCGTCCTCTCGGGGGAAGGCGGCTACACCTTC.

The chain has TRBV27 and TRBJ2-1; 7 bases agree with TRBD1. The V gene end was trimmed by 4 bases and the J gene end by 1 base; junction bases not matched to a gene: 7. From germline, CDR1 is MNHEY and CDR2 SMNVEV (reference sequence). The length of the CDR3 is 16 residues. The CDR3 loop reads CASSSKTGASYNEQFF. Here the CDR3 DNA reads TGTGCCAGCAGTTCGAAAACAGGGGCGTCCTACAATGAGCAGTTCTTC.

This clone was counted a few times. CDR3 in DNA: TGTGCCAGCGGACAGTCCGACACCGGGGAGCTGTTTTTT. Translating gives CASGQSDTGELFF. The chain links TRBV7-3 to TRBJ2-2, with D perhaps TRBD1 (6 bases). Germline values: CDR1 SGHTA, CDR2 FQGTGA. The CDR3 runs to 13 residues. V lost 8 bases, J lost 3 bases, and 10 bases lay in between.

The V gene is TRBV7-2, the J gene TRBJ2-7, with 9 bases aligning to TRBD1. Germline CDR1 reads SGHTA; CDR2 reads FQGNSA. J gave up 6 bases and V 5 bases, and 5 bases lay outside the gene matches. This CDR3 is built from 13 residues. CDR3 loop: CASSPGTGSEQYF. For the CDR3, the DNA is TGTGCCAGCAGCCCTGGGACAGGGAGCGAGCAGTACTTC.

This sequence joins TRBV7-9 and TRBJ2-5; TRBD2 aligns across 8 bases. The J segment lost 2 bases and the V segment lost 2 bases, leaving 4 bases of the junction unmatched. Germline V CDR1 and CDR2: SEHNR, FQNEAQ (reference sequence). There are 15 residues in the CDR3. CDR3 in DNA: TGTGCCAGCAGCTTAACTAGCGGAGAACAAGAGACCCAGTACTTC. Its protein product is CASSLTSGEQETQYF.

This chain links TRBV21-1 with TRBJ1-5; TRBD1, the D gene given by the table, was not confirmed from the DNA. TRBV21-1 is classified as a pseudogene. This CDR3 has 16 residues. The CDR3 nucleotides are TGTGCCAGCAGCAAAGTAGGGGGCAGCTTAAATCAGCCCCAGCATTTT. It encodes CASSKVGGSLNQPQHF.

The chain uses TRBV7-3 and TRBJ1-1; maybe TRBD1 (6 bases). With 1 base removed from V and 4 bases from J, the gap between germline ends came to 13 bases. The length of the CDR3 is 15 residues. Germline-derived CDR1 and CDR2 are SGHTA and FQGTGA. CDR3 coding DNA: TGTGCCAGCAGCTTAATGGGGGCGCAGGGCACTGAAGCTTTCTTT. The encoded protein is CASSLMGAQGTEAFF.